The clone carrying this T cell receptor (beta chain) has at least ten counts. As yet, its antigen is unknown. The source of the sample is a study of CD8 T cells in ankylosing spondylitis. Quantitative molecular-barcoded 5'-RACE generated the TCR beta libraries. TCRdb recomputed calls from the 5' RACE reads with MiXCR, one row per CDR3 protein. The sample consists of around 440,000 distinct CDR3 sequences, under 20% of them appearing once. Overall study results and limits: Ankylosing spondylitis blood seemed to carry a telltale TCR beta motif made of about 8 highly homologous variants. Prior literature has documented some motif variants in synovial fluid and blood from reactive arthritis. Disease-linked clones displayed a CD8+ phenotype and appeared relatively rarely in peripheral blood. Reportedly, matched ankylosing spondylitis synovial fluid was significantly enriched for disease-linked clones.

V lost 0 bases and J lost 3; bases outside the gene matches: 1. CDR1 is SGDLS and CDR2 is YYNGEE in the germline V gene. This CDR3 spans 15 amino acids. Sequenced: blood, either unsorted or a sorted T cell fraction (not recorded which). This receptor was taken from a male donor with ankylosing spondylitis. The genes are TRBV9 and TRBJ2-5; 11 positions agree with TRBD2. The CDR3: CASSVVGLAEETQYF. Written as DNA, the CDR3 is TGTGCCAGCAGCGTAGTGGGACTAGCGGAAGAGACCCAGTACTTC.